This T cell receptor (beta chain) was sequenced in a study of blood T cell repertoires in COVID-19. How the authors handled the data: Amplification of reference gene primers provided the estimated nucleated cell counts. Clones were sequenced by immunoSEQ multiplex PCR, and TCRdb holds only the in-frame ones, with some missing. V, J and clone size were drawn from that table, and D and trimming were deduced from the DNA. The table has about 350,000 clones, around 91% seen once. Germline V gene lookup returns CDR1 SGDLS and CDR2 YYNGEE. Trimming removed 4 bases from V and 6 bases from J; junction bases left unmatched: 9. This CDR3 is built from 15 residues.

Sequenced sample: peripheral blood. The sequence was collected from a woman under 30 who had recovered from COVID-19. The chain has TRBV9 and TRBJ2-3; TRBD2 matches 9 bases. Here the CDR3 reads CASSPLAGVRDTQYF. The CDR3, as DNA: TGTGCCAGCAGCCCGTTAGCGGGAGTGAGGGATACGCAGTATTTT.